What follows are 30 T cell receptor beta chains derived from one specimen sequenced in a study of PD-1 blockade in mismatch repair-deficient tumors. Here immunoSEQ multiplex PCR was the method, and the copy in TCRdb shows in-frame clones only, minus some. The table has around 33,000 clones, more than 70% seen once; the top ten hold 3% to 4%. The sequencing here drew on PBMCs, taken less than 7 weeks after starting pembrolizumab. The receptors come from an adult with mismatch repair-deficient cancer.

The rearrangement links TRBV10-2 to TRBJ2-2; 9 nucleotides line up with TRBD2. This CDR3 region has 19 residues. J lost 2 bases, V lost 0 bases, and 10 bases had no gene match. CDR1 and CDR2 (germline): WSHSY, SAAADI. CDR3 nucleotides: TGCGCCAGCAGTGAGTCGCCCCTAGCGGGATGGATCAACACCGGGGAGCTGTTTTTT. Amino acid sequence: CASSESPLAGWINTGELFF.

The CDR3 bases are TGTGCCAGCGGGGTGATACAGGGGTCAACTAATGAAAAACTGTTTTTT. Protein: CASGVIQGSTNEKLFF. This chain joins TRBV5-6 and TRBJ1-4; 7 nucleotides match TRBD1. The CDR3 has 16 residues. Germline CDR1 reads SGHDT; CDR2 reads YYEEEE. With 7 bases clipped from V and 0 bases from J, the junction kept 9 bases outside the gene matches.

On this clone itself: Relative to the germline gene, one junction end is altered; a read error may explain this. The chain joins TRBV28 to TRBJ1-1, with 9 nucleotides matching TRBD1. The CDR3 loop spans 17 amino acids. The germline V gene encodes CDR1 MDHEN and CDR2 SYDVKM. Here the CDR3 reads CASTKLDRGPRNAEAFF. The CDR3 coding sequence is TGTGCCAGCACCAAGCTGGACAGGGGCCCGAGGAACGCTGAAGCTTTCTTT. The whole variable domain, remainder taken from reference TRBV28 and TRBJ1-1, is DVKVTQSSRYLVKRTGEKVFLECVQDMDHENMFWYRQDPGLGLRLIYFSYDVKMKEKGDIPEGYSVSREKKERFSLILESASTNQTSMYLCASTKLDRGPRNAEAFFGQGTRLTVV.

The rearrangement links TRBV6-5 to TRBJ2-7; the match to TRBD2 covers 9 bases. CDR1 is MNHEY and CDR2 is SVGAGI in the germline V gene. This CDR3 has 15 residues. The ends lost 2 bases at V and 5 bases at J; junction bases unmatched: 7. The CDR3 DNA reads TGTGCCAGCAGTTACGGCGGGAGGGCTTACGACGAGCAGTACTTC. This encodes CASSYGGRAYDEQYF.

This chain connects TRBV11-1 to TRBJ2-3; TRBD1 aligns across 7 bases. The trim removed 7 bases at V and 2 bases at J, leaving 9 bases unmatched. The CDR3 is made up of 15 amino acids. In germline, CDR1 is SGHAT, CDR2 FQDESV (reference sequence). The CDR3 sequence is CASTHRDSTTDTQYF. CDR3 nucleotide sequence: TGTGCCAGCACACACCGGGACAGCACCACAGATACGCAGTATTTT. Full variable domain (outside the CDR3, taken from reference TRBV11-1 and TRBJ2-3): EAEVAQSPRYKITEKSQAVAFWCDPISGHATLYWYRQILGQGPELLVQFQDESVVDDSQLPKDRFSAERLKGVDSTLKIQPAELGDSAMYLCASTHRDSTTDTQYFGPGTRLTVL.

The sample holds one count of this clone. The rearrangement links TRBV10-3 to TRBJ1-1, with TRBD1 matching 7 bases. V lost 10 bases to trimming and J lost 1 base; unmatched junction nucleotides: 6. The length of the CDR3 is 13 residues. Looked up from germline, CDR1 is ENHRY and CDR2 is SYGVKD. The CDR3 spells CATSGQQNTEAFF. Written as DNA, the CDR3 is TGTGCCACTTCGGGACAGCAGAACACTGAAGCTTTCTTT.

This clone was observed a handful of times. The chain employs TRBV7-2 and TRBJ2-7, with 10 bases aligning to TRBD1. This CDR3 spans 15 amino acids. Looked up from germline, CDR1 is SGHTA and CDR2 is FQGNSA. The V and J ends lost 8 bases and 4 bases, in that order; junction bases with no gene match: 11. The chain's CDR3 is CASARPGQGVYEQYF. CDR3 nucleotide sequence: TGTGCCAGCGCCCGGCCCGGACAGGGGGTTTACGAGCAGTACTTC.

This chain joins TRBV15 and TRBJ1-1; 8 bases line up with TRBD1. The CDR3 totals 17 residues. With V trimmed by 1 base and J by 1 base, 8 bases remained unmatched. Germline assignment: CDR1 LNHNV and CDR2 YYDKDF (reference sequence). The CDR3 region is CATSRGLGQAKNTEAFF. The DNA of the CDR3 is TGTGCCACCAGCAGAGGCCTGGGACAGGCCAAGAACACTGAAGCTTTCTTT.

The chain joins TRBV28 to TRBJ2-2; maybe TRBD1 (6 bases). The V gene lost 6 bases and the J gene lost 6 bases, with 11 bases spanning the gap. From germline, CDR1 is MDHEN and CDR2 SYDVKM. The CDR3 runs to 13 residues. CDR3 nucleotide sequence: TGTGCCAGCAGCCGGACAGCCGCCGGGGAGCTGTTTTTT. Amino acids: CASSRTAAGELFF.

The chain has TRBV6-1 and TRBJ2-2; no firm D call. V was cut by 5 bases and J by 2 bases, with 9 bases left in between. Germline V lookup: CDR1 MNHNS, CDR2 SASEGT. This CDR3 contains 14 residues. The CDR3 here is CASSRHYNTGELFF. The CDR3 nucleotides read TGTGCCAGCAGTCGGCACTACAACACCGGGGAGCTGTTTTTT.

The chain couples TRBV28 to TRBJ1-2; D possibly corresponds to TRBD1 (6 bases). The CDR3 has 13 residues. Germline lookup yields CDR1 MDHEN and CDR2 SYDVKM. With 4 bases removed from V and 8 bases from J, the gap between germline ends came to 14 bases. CDR3 in amino acids: CASSYTGRGGYTF. CDR3 DNA: TGTGCCAGCAGTTATACAGGGAGGGGGGGCTACACCTTC.

Only a few counts were recorded for this clone. The chain combines TRBV19 with TRBJ1-6, with D unresolved. The CDR3 sequence is 13 residues long. The germline gives CDR1 LNHDA, CDR2 SQIVND (reference sequence). V was cut by 4 bases and J by 7 bases, with 8 bases left in between. CDR3 coding DNA: TGTGCCAGTAGTAGAGGGTTGAATTCACCCCTCCACTTT. Translated: CASSRGLNSPLHF.

This chain connects TRBV19 to TRBJ2-7, with 8 bases that match TRBD2. Germline CDR1 reads LNHDA; CDR2 reads SQIVND (reference sequence). V was clipped by 8 bases and J by 3 bases; unmatched bases: 6. The CDR3 is 13 amino acids. The CDR3 is CASQGSGDYEQYF. CDR3 DNA: TGTGCCAGTCAAGGTAGCGGGGACTACGAGCAGTACTTC.

This clone was counted once. V is TRBV30 and J is TRBJ1-5, with a weak D call TRBD1 (6 bases). This CDR3 has 13 amino acids. V was shortened by 1 base and J by 5 bases, with 9 bases between the two germline ends. The germline V gene encodes CDR1 GTSNPN and CDR2 SVGIG (reference sequence). Written as DNA, the CDR3 is TGTGCCTGGAGTGCCCAGGGGTATCAGCCCCAGCATTTT. As protein: CAWSAQGYQPQHF.

J is TRBJ1-1 and V is TRBV18; 9 bases agree with TRBD1. The CDR3 contains 14 residues. From germline, CDR1 is KGHSH and CDR2 LQKENI. Germline trimming cut 5 bases from V and 7 bases from J; bases unmatched to any gene: 8. The CDR3 sequence: CASSYGQGYGEAFF. The CDR3 DNA sequence: TGTGCCAGCTCATACGGACAGGGGTACGGTGAAGCTTTCTTT.

The chain uses TRBV11-3 and TRBJ2-3; D is ambiguous. CDR1 is SGHNT and CDR2 is YENEEA in the germline V gene. Trimming shortened V by 1 base and J by 0 bases, and 5 bases separated the two germline ends. This CDR3 region has 14 residues. The CDR3 sequence: CASSLVASTDTQYF. The CDR3 nucleotides read TGTGCCAGCAGCTTAGTGGCTAGCACAGATACGCAGTATTTT. The variable domain in full, completed from reference TRBV11-3 and TRBJ2-3, reads EAGVVQSPRYKIIEKKQPVAFWCNPISGHNTLYWYLQNLGQGPELLIRYENEEAVDDSQLPKDRFSAERLKGVDSTLKIQPAELGDSAVYLCASSLVASTDTQYFGPGTRLTVL.

This rearrangement joins TRBV28 to TRBJ2-7, with 9 bases fitting TRBD2. The CDR3 is made up of 13 amino acids. Per the germline V gene, CDR1 is MDHEN and CDR2 is SYDVKM. V trimming: 11 bases; J trimming: 3 bases; junction bases outside the gene matches: 8. CDR3 nucleotides: TGTGCCGGAGCGGGGGGTACCTTCTACGAGCAGTACTTC. This sequence encodes CAGAGGTFYEQYF.

The chain joins TRBV23-1 to TRBJ1-1; no reliable D call. TRBV23-1 counts as an open reading frame of uncertain function. Trimming pared 2 bases from V and 11 bases from J, leaving 18 bases between. The CDR3 totals 14 residues. The CDR3 region has the DNA TGCGCCAGCAGTCAACCGGATCGAGGGCAGGACGCTTTCTTT. It codes for CASSQPDRGQDAFF.

V is TRBV30 and J is TRBJ1-5; TRBD1 matches at 9 bases. The ends lost 5 bases at V and 6 bases at J; junction bases unmatched: 11. Germline V lookup: CDR1 GTSNPN, CDR2 SVGIG (reference sequence). The CDR3 runs to 15 residues. CDR3 sequence: CAWGGPGTGSQPQHF. As DNA, the CDR3 is TGTGCCTGGGGGGGACCCGGGACAGGGAGTCAGCCCCAGCATTTT.

This chain joins TRBV5-1 and TRBJ2-3; 7 positions agree with TRBD1. Trimming removed 4 bases from V and 6 bases from J; junction bases left unmatched: 5. From germline, CDR1 is SGHRS and CDR2 YFSETQ. This CDR3 contains 13 residues. The CDR3 DNA reads TGCGCCAGCAGCCCTAGACAGGGCGATACGCAGTATTTT. Encoded protein: CASSPRQGDTQYF.

The CDR3 sequence is CASSLGGGRAADTQYF. CDR3 nucleotides: TGTGCCAGCAGCTTAGGGGGCGGGAGGGCCGCAGATACGCAGTATTTT. The V gene is TRBV7-2, the J gene TRBJ2-3; 9 bases fit TRBD2. Germline CDR1 is SGHTA and CDR2 is FQGNSA. The junction had 6 bases not matched to a gene; V was cut back by 1 base and J by 4 bases. The CDR3 is 16 residues long.

The chain recombines TRBV19 with TRBJ2-4; 7 bases match TRBD2. V dropped 3 bases and J dropped 16; count of bases not matched to a gene: 12. Germline V CDR1 and CDR2: LNHDA, SQIVND (reference sequence). The CDR3 loop spans 13 amino acids. In nucleotides, the CDR3 is TGTGCCAGTAGTATCCAGCCGGGGCGGGAGACTTACTTC. It is translated as CASSIQPGRETYF.

V and J are TRBV9 and TRBJ2-7, with D maybe TRBD1 (5 bases). This CDR3 contains 12 residues. V shed 2 bases and J shed 2 bases, with 5 bases lying between them. Looked up from germline, CDR1 is SGDLS and CDR2 is YYNGEE. The DNA of the CDR3 is TGTGCCAGCAGCGTGGACACCTACGAGCAGTACTTC. Residues: CASSVDTYEQYF.

This chain connects TRBV5-4 to TRBJ2-5, with 7 positions matching TRBD2. Germline V lookup: CDR1 SGHNT, CDR2 YYREEE (reference sequence). V lost 0 bases, J lost 2 bases, and 4 bases stayed unmatched. CDR3 length: 15 residues. The CDR3 DNA is TGTGCCAGCAGCTTGGAGGGAGGGCCACAAGAGACCCAGTACTTC. As protein: CASSLEGGPQETQYF.

This clone appeared a few times. In DNA, the CDR3 is TGCGCCAGCAGCTTGGGTGGGACAGGGTTTGTTGCCGAGCAGTACTTC. Encoded protein: CASSLGGTGFVAEQYF. The rearrangement uses TRBV5-1 and TRBJ2-7; 9 positions match TRBD1. Germline CDR1 SGHRS, CDR2 YFSETQ. CDR3 length equals 16 residues. Germline trimming cut 0 bases from V and 6 bases from J; bases unmatched to any gene: 10. The full variable domain, its missing parts supplied by reference TRBV5-1 and TRBJ2-7, is KAGVTQTPRYLIKTRGQQVTLSCSPISGHRSVSWYQQTPGQGLQFLFEYFSETQRNKGNFPGRFSGRQFSNSRSEMNVSTLELGDSALYLCASSLGGTGFVAEQYFGPGTRLTVT.

In its sample, this clone was seen a few times. The rearrangement uses TRBV16 and TRBJ2-7, with TRBD1 as a possible D gene (6 bases). The germline gives CDR1 KGHSY, CDR2 FQNENV. The V gene lost 3 bases and the J gene lost 4 bases, with 13 bases spanning the gap. There are 14 residues in the CDR3. CDR3 sequence: CASSHAGTPYEQYF. The CDR3 DNA sequence: TGTGCCAGCAGCCACGCCGGGACACCTTACGAGCAGTACTTC.

The CDR3 DNA follows: TGCGCCAGCAGTCCGAACGCGGTGACCGGGGAGCTGTTTTTT. Its translation is CASSPNAVTGELFF. The V gene is TRBV10-1, the J gene TRBJ2-2; D ambiguous. Germline assignment: CDR1 WNHNN and CDR2 SYGVQD (reference sequence). CDR3 size: 14 residues. V was cut by 5 bases and J by 5 bases, with 12 bases left in between.

This sequence joins TRBV10-1 and TRBJ2-5; perhaps TRBD2 as D (5 bases). The last part of the DNA fits TRBJ2-7 better; the J call may be wrong. The CDR3 loop spans 14 amino acids. CDR1 and CDR2 from the germline V gene are WNHNN and SYGVQD (reference sequence). CDR3 sequence: CASSDSGDSYEQYF. In DNA form, the CDR3 reads TGCGCCAGCAGTGACTCCGGGGACTCCTACGAGCAGTACTTC.

V gene TRBV5-1 combines with J gene TRBJ2-7; 10 bases map to TRBD2. V trimming: 2 bases; J trimming: 7 bases; junction bases outside the gene matches: 12. This CDR3 comprises 16 residues. Germline V lookup: CDR1 SGHRS, CDR2 YFSETQ. The CDR3 coding sequence is TGCGCCAGCAGCTTAATGGTCACGGGAGCGGGGGGGGAGCAGTACTTC. Residues: CASSLMVTGAGGEQYF.

This clone was counted a single time. This chain joins TRBV7-2 and TRBJ1-5; D is possibly TRBD1 (6 bases). V gave up 5 bases and J gave up 3 bases, with 14 bases separating them. Germline V CDR1 and CDR2: SGHTA, FQGNSA. The CDR3 has 15 residues. The CDR3 DNA is TGTGCCAGCAGCCAGGGGCCCCCCTACAATCAGCCCCAGCATTTT. It yields the protein CASSQGPPYNQPQHF. The complete variable domain, with remaining parts taken from reference TRBV7-2 and TRBJ1-5, reads GAGVSQSPSNKVTEKGKDVELRCDPISGHTALYWYRQSLGQGLEFLIYFQGNSAPDKSGLPSDRFSAERTGGSVSTLTIQRTQQEDSAVYLCASSQGPPYNQPQHFGDGTRLSIL.